This paragraph reports one TCR beta chain. Its antigen is unidentified. The data are from a study of T cell responses to AZD1222 COVID-19 vaccine. Germline CDR1 is MNHEY and CDR2 is SVGAGI. V was pared by 8 bases and J by 2 bases, with 10 bases of the junction left unmatched. CDR3 length: 15 amino acids. Assay used: immunoSEQ multiplex PCR; TCRdb lists only in-frame clones, some missing. The sample shows roughly 49,000 clones, more than 65% of them seen only once. Overall study findings and caveats: Elevations in Spike-specific TCR breadth and depth followed administration of two AZD1222 doses. CD4 TCRs covered the whole spike, strongest at regions 160-218 and 743-854. Epitopes outside B.1.351 and B.1.1.7 mutated regions reportedly drew nearly half of spike TCRs. Only 5 or 6 people who got AZD1222 tested seropositive at baseline.

The sample here was peripheral blood, taken on day 0 of MenACWY control vaccination. The genes are TRBV6-5 and TRBJ2-3; 7 bases map to TRBD1. The sequence derives from an adult in good health. This CDR3 reads CASRKQGWDTDTQYF. CDR3 sequence (DNA): TGTGCCAGCCGAAAACAGGGGTGGGACACAGATACGCAGTATTTT.